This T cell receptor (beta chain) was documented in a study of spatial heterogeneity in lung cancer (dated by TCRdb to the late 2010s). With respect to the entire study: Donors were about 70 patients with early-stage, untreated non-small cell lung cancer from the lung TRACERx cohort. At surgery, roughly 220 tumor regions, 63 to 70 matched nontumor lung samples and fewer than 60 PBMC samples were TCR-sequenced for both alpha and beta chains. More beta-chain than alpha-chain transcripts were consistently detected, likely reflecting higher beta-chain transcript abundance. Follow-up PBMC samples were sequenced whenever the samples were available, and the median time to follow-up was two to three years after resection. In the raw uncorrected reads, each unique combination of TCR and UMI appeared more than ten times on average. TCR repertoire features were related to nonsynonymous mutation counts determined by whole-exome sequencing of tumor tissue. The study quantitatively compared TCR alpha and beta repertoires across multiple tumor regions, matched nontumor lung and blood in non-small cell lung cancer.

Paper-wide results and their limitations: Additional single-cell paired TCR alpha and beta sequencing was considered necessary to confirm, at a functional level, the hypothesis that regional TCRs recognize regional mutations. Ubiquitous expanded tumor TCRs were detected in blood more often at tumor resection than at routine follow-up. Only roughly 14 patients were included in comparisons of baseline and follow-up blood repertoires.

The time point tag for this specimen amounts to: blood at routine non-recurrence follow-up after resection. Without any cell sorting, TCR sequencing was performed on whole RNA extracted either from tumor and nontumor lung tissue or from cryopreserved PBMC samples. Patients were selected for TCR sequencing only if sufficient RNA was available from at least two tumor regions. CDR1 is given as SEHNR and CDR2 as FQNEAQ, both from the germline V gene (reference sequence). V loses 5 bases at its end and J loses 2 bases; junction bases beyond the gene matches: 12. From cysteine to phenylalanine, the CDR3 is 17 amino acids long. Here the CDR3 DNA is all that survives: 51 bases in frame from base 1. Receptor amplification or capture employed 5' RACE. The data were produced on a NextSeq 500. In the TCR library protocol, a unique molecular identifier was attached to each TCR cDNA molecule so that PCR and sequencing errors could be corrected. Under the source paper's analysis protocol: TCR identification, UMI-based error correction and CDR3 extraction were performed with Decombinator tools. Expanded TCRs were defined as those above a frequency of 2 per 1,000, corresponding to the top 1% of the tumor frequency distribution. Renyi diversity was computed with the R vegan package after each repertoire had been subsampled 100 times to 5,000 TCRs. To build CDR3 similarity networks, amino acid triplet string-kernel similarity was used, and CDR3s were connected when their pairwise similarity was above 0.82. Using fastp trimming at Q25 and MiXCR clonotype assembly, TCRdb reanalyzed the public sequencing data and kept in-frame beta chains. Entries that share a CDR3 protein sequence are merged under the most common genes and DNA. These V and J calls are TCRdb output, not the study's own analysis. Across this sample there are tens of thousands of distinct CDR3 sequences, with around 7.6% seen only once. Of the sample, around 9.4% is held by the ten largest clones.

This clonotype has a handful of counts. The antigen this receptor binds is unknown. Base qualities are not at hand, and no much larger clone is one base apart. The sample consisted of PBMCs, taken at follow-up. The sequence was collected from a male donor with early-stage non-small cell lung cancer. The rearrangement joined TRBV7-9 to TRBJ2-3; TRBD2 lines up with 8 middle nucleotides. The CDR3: CASSPNLAGSATDTQYF. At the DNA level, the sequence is TGTGCCAGCAGCCCTAATTTAGCGGGGTCGGCCACAGATACGCAGTATTTT.